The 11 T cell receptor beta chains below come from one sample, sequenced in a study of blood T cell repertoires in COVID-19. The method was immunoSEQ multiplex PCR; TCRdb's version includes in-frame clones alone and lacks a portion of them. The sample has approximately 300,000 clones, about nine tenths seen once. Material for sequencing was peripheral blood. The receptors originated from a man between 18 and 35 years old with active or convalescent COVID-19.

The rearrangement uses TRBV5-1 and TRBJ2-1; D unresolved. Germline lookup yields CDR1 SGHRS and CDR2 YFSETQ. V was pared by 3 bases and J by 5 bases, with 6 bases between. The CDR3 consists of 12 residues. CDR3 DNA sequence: TGCGCCAGCAGCTGGCCAAACAATGAGCAGTTCTTC. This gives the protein CASSWPNNEQFF.

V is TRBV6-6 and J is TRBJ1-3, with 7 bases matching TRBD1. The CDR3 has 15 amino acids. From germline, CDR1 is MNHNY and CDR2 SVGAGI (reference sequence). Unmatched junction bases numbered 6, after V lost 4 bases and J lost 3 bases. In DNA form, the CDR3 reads TGTGCCAGCAGTTTCTCACAGGGGTTTGGAAACACCATATATTTT. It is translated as CASSFSQGFGNTIYF.

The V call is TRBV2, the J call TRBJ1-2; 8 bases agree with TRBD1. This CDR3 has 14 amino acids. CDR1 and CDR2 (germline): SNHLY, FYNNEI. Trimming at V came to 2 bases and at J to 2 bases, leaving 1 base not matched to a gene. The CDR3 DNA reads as TGTGCCAGCAGTGAAAGACAGGGGAACTATGGCTACACCTTC. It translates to CASSERQGNYGYTF.

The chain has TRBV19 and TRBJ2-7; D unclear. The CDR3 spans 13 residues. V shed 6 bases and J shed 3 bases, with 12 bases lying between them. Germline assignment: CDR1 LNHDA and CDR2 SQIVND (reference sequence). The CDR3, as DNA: TGTGCCAGTAGCATTGGCCAATTCTACGAGCAGTACTTC. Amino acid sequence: CASSIGQFYEQYF.

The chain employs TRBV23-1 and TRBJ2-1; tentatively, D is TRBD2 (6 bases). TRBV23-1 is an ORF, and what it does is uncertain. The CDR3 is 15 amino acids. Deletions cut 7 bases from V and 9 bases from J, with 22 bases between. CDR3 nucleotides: TGCGCCAGCACCACCCACCGCGGGGTTGGGTGTGAGCAGTTCTTC. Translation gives CASTTHRGVGCEQFF.

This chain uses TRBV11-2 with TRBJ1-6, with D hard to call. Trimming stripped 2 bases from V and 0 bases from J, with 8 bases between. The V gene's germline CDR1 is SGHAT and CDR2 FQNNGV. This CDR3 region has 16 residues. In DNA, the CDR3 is TGTGCCAGCAGCTTACCGCTAGGCTCCTATAATTCACCCCTCCACTTT. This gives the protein CASSLPLGSYNSPLHF.

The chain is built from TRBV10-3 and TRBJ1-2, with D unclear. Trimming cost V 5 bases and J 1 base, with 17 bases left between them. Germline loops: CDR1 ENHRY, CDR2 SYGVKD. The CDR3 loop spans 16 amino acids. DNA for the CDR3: TGTGCCATCAGTAACGGGGAGATACCTAATAACTATGGCTACACCTTC. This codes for CAISNGEIPNNYGYTF.

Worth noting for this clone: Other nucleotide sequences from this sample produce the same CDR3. As DNA, the CDR3 is TGTGCCAGCAGCTTAGCCAGCGGGGGTGCCTACGAGCAGTACTTC. Amino acids: CASSLASGGAYEQYF. The rearrangement joins TRBV7-2 to TRBJ2-7; 8 bases map to TRBD2. This CDR3 is 15 amino acids long. CDR1 is SGHTA, CDR2 FQGNSA, per germline. The V gene end was trimmed by 0 bases and the J gene end by 2 bases; junction bases not matched to a gene: 3.

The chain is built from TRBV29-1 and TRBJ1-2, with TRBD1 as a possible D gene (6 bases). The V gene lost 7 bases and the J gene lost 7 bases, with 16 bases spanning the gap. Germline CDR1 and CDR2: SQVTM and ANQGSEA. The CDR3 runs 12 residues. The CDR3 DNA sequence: TGCAGCGCCGGACTCACAGGGACTGGCTACACCTTC. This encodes CSAGLTGTGYTF.

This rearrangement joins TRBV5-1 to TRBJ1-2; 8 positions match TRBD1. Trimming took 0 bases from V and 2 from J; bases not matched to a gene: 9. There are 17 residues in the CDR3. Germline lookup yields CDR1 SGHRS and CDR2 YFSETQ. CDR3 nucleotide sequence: TGCGCCAGCAGCTTGGCCTCCGGGACAGGCGTAAACTATGGCTACACCTTC. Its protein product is CASSLASGTGVNYGYTF.

CDR3: CAISDDSNTDTQYF. In nucleotides, the CDR3 is TGTGCCATCAGTGACGACAGTAACACAGATACGCAGTATTTT. The chain couples TRBV10-3 to TRBJ2-3, with D maybe TRBD1 (5 bases). The V gene's germline CDR1 is ENHRY and CDR2 SYGVKD. The CDR3 totals 14 residues. The V gene lost 3 bases and the J gene lost 2 bases, with 9 bases spanning the gap.